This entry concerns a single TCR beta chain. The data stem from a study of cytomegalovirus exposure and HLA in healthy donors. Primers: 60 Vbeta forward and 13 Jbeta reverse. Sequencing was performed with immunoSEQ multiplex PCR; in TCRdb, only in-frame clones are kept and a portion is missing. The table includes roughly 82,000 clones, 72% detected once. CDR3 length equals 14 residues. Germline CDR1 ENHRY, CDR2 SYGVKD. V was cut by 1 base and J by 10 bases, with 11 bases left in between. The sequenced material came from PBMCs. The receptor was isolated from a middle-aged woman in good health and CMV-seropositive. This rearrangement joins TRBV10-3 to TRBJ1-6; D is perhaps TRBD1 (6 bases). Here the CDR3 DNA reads TGTGCCATCAGTGAGTTGGGGGCCCGGTCACCCCTCCACTTT. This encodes CAISELGARSPLHF.